The clone carrying this TCR beta chain was counted a few times. The entry originates in a study of T-cell reconstitution after alpha-beta-depleted transplantation in children. A library of TCRbeta sequences, prepared with unique molecular identifiers, was generated. TCRdb analysed the PCR reads with MiXCR anew, one entry per CDR3 protein. The table has 500,000 to 600,000 distinct CDR3 sequences, about 31% seen once. The clonotype originates from a human donor who donated a stem cell graft to a child with aplastic anemia. The specimen comprised PBMCs from the stem cell graft donor, sampled from the stem cell graft.

This CDR3 reads CASGGTGGNTEAFF. The CDR3 DNA reads as TGCGCCAGCGGGGGGACAGGGGGGAACACTGAAGCTTTCTTT. The V and J genes are TRBV5-1 and TRBJ1-1, with 11 bases identical to TRBD1. The junction had 3 bases not matched to a gene; V was cut back by 7 bases and J by 1 base. The germline V gene has CDR1 SGHRS and CDR2 YFSETQ. The CDR3 length is 14 residues. Using reference TRBV5-1 and TRBJ1-1 for the parts outside the CDR3, the full variable domain is KAGVTQTPRYLIKTRGQQVTLSCSPISGHRSVSWYQQTPGQGLQFLFEYFSETQRNKGNFPGRFSGRQFSNSRSEMNVSTLELGDSALYLCASGGTGGNTEAFFGQGTRLTVV.